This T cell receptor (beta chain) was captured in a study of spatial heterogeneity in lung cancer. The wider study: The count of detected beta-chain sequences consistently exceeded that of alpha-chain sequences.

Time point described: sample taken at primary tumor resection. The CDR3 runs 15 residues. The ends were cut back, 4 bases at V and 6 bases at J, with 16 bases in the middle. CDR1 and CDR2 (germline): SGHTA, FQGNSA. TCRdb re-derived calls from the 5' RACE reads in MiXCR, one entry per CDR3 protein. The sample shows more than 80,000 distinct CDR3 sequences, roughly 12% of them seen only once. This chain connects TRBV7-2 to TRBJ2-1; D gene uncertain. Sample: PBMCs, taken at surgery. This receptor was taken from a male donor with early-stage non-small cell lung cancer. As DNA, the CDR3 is TGTGCCAGCAGCTCCTTAGGAACTAATTCCAATGAGCAGTTCTTC. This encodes CASSSLGTNSNEQFF.